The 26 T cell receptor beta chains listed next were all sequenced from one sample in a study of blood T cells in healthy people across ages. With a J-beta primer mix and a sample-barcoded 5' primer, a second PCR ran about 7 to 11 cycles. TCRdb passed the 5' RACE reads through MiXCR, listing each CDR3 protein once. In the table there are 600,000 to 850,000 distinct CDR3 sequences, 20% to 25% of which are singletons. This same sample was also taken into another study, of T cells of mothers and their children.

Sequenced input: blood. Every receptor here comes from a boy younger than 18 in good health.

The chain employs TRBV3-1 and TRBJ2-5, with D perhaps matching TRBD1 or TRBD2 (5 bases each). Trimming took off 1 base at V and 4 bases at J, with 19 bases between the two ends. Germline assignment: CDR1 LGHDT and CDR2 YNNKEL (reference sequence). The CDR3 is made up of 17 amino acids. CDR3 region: CASSQGGRRSPRETQYF. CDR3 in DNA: TGTGCCAGCAGCCAAGGGGGACGGAGAAGCCCCAGAGAGACCCAGTACTTC.

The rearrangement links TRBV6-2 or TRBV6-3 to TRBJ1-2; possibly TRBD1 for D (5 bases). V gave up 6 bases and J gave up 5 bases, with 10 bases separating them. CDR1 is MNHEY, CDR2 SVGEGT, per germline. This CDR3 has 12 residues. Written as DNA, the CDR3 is TGTGCCAGCAGCCAGACAGCATATGGCTACACCTTC. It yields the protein CASSQTAYGYTF.

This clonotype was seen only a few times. The CDR3 loop reads CASSPTVFGINEKLFF. The CDR3 nucleotides read TGTGCCAGCAGTCCCACAGTGTTCGGGATTAATGAAAAACTGTTTTTT. This rearrangement joins TRBV27 to TRBJ1-4; the D is unclear. CDR3 length: 16 amino acids. CDR1 is MNHEY and CDR2 is SMNVEV in the germline V gene (reference sequence). V was clipped by 5 bases and J by 4 bases, with 17 bases between them.

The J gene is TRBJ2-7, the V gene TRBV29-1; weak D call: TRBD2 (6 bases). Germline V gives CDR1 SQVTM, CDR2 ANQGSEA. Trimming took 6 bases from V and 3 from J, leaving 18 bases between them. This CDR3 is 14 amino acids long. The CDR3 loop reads CSVGPMEGGYEQYF. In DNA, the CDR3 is TGCAGCGTGGGGCCTATGGAGGGTGGCTACGAGCAGTACTTC.

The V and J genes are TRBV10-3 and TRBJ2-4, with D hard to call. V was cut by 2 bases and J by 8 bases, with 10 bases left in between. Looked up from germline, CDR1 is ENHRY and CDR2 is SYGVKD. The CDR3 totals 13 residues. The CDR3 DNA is TGTGCCATCAGTGAGGGGGTACTGGACATTCAGTACTTC. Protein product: CAISEGVLDIQYF.

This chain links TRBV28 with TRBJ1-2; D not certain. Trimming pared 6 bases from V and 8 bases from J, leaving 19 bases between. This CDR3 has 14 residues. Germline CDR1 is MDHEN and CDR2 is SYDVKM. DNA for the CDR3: TGTGCCAGCAGGGGTCGGGAACCCTGGAGAGGCTACACCTTC. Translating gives CASRGREPWRGYTF.

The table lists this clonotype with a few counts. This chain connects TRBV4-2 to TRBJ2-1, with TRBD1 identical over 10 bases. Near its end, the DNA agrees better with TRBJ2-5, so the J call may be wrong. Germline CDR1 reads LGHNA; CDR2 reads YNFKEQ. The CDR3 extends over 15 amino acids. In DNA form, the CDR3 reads TGTGCCAGCAGCCCCACGGGACAGGGGCCCGAGACCCAGTACTTC. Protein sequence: CASSPTGQGPETQYF.

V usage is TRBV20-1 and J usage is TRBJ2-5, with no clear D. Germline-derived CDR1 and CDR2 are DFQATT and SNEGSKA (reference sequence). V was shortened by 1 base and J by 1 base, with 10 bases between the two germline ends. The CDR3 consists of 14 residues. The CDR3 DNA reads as TGCAGTGCTAGAGTTCCGGCAGCCCAAGAGACCCAGTACTTC. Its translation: CSARVPAAQETQYF.

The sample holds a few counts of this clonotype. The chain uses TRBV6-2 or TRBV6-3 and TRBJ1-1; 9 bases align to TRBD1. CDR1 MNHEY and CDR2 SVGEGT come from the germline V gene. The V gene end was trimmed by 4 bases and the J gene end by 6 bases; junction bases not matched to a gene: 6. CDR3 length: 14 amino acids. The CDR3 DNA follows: TGTGCCAGCAGTTGGACAGGGGTTCAGGCTGAAGCTTTCTTT. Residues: CASSWTGVQAEAFF.

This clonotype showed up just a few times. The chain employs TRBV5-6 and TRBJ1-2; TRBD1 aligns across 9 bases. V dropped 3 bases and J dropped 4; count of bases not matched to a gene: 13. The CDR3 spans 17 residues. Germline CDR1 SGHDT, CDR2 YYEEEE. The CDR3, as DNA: TGTGCCAGCAGCTCGGAACAGGGGGCGCGTCTGGGCTATGGCTACACCTTC. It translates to CASSSEQGARLGYGYTF.

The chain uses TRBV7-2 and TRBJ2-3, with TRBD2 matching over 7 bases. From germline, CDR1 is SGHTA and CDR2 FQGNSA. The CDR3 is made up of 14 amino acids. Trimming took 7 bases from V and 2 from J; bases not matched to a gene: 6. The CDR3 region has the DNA TGTGCCAGCACTGGGGGAGGGCTCACAGATACGCAGTATTTT. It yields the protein CASTGGGLTDTQYF.

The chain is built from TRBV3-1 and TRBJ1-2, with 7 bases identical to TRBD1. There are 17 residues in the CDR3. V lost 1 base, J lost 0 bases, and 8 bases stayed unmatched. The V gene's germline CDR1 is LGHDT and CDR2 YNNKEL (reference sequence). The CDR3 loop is CASSQGTGPSANYGYTF. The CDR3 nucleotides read TGTGCCAGCAGCCAAGGGACAGGCCCTTCAGCTAACTATGGCTACACCTTC.

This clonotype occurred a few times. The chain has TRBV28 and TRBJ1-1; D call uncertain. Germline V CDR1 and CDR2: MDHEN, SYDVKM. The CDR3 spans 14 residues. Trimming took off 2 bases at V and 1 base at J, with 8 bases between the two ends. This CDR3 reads CASSLTRKNTEAFF. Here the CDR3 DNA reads TGTGCCAGCAGTTTAACGCGGAAGAACACTGAAGCTTTCTTT.

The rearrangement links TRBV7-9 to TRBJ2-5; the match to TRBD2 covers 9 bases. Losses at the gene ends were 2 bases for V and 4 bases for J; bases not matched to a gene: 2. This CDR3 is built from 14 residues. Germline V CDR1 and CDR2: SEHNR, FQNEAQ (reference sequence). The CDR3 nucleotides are TGTGCCAGCAGCTTAAAACTAGCGGGAGAGACCCAGTACTTC. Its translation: CASSLKLAGETQYF.

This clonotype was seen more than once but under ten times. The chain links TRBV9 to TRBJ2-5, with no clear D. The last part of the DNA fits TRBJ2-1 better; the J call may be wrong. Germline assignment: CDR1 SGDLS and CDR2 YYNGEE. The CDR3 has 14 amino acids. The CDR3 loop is CASSVVGRNNEQFF. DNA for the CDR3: TGTGCCAGCAGCGTAGTGGGTAGGAACAATGAGCAGTTCTTC.

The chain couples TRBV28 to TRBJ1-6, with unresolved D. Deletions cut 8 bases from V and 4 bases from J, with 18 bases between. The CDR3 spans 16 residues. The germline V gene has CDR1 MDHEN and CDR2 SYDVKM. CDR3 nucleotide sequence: TGTGCCAGCCAAAAGAGGGTACCCCGGTATAATTCACCCCTCCACTTT. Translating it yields CASQKRVPRYNSPLHF.

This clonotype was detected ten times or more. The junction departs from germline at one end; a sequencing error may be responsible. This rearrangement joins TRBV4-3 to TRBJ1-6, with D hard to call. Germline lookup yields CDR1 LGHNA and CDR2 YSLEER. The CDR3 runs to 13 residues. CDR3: CASSQDLNSPLHF. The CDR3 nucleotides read TGTGCCAGCAGCCAAGATTTAAATTCACCCCTCCACTTT.

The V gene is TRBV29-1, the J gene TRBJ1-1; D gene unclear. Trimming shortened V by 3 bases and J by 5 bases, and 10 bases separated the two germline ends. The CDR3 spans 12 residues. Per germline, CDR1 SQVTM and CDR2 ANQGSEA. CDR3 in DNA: TGCAGCGTTGATGGTGGGGAAACTGAAGCTTTCTTT. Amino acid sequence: CSVDGGETEAFF. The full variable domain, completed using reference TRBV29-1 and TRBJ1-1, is SAVISQKPSRDICQRGTSLTIQCQVDSQVTMMFWYRQQPGQSLTLIATANQGSEATYESGFVIDKFPISRPNLTFSTLTVSNMSPEDSSIYLCSVDGGETEAFFGQGTRLTVV.

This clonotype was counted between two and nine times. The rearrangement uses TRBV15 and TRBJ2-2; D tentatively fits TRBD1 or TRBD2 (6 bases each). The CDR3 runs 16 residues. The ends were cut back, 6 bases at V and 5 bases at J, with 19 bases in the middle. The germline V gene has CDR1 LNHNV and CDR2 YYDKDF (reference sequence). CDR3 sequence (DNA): TGTGCCACCAGTCCGAGCCGGGGGCCCTATACCGGGGAGCTGTTTTTT. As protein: CATSPSRGPYTGELFF.

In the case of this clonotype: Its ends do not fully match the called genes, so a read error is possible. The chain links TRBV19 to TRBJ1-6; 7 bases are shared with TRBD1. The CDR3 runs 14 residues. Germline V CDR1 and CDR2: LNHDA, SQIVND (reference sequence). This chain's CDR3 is CASSSGQLNSPFHF. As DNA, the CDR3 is TGTGCCAGTAGTTCGGGACAGCTTAATTCACCCTTCCACTTT.

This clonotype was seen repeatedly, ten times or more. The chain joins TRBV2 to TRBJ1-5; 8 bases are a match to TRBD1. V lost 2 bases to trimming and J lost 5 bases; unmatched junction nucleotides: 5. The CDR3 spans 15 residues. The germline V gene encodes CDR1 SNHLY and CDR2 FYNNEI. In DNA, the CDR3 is TGTGCCAGCAGTGAATGGGCAGGGGGCGATCAGCCCCAGCATTTT. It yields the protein CASSEWAGGDQPQHF.

CDR3 nucleotide sequence: TGTGCCAGCACAAATTGGATGGAGGGCTCCTATAATTCGCCCCTCCACTTT. It is translated as CASTNWMEGSYNSPLHF. The J gene is TRBJ1-6, the V gene TRBV21-1. TRBV21-1 is termed a pseudogene. The CDR3 has 17 amino acids.

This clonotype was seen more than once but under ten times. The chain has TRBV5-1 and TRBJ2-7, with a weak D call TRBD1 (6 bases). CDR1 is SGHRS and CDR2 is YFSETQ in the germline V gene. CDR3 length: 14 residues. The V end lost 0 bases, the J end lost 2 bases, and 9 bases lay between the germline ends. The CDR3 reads CASSLVRGPYEQYF. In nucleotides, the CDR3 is TGCGCCAGCAGCTTGGTCAGGGGACCCTACGAGCAGTACTTC.

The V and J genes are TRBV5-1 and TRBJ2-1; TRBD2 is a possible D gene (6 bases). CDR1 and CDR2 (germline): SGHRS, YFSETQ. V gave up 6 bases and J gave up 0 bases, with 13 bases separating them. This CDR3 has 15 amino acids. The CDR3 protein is CASKAAGSSYNEQFF. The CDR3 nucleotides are TGCGCCAGCAAAGCCGCGGGGAGCTCCTACAATGAGCAGTTCTTC.

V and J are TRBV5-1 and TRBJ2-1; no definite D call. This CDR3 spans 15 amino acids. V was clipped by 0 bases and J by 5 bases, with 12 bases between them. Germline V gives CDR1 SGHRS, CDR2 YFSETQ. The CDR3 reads CASSLAGSLNNEQFF. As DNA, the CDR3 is TGCGCCAGCAGCTTGGCCGGTAGCCTGAACAATGAGCAGTTCTTC.

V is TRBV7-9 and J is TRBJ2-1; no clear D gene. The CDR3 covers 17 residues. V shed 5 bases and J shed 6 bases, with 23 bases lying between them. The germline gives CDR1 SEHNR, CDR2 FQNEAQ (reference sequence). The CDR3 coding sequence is TGTGCCAGCAGCCCCCTCCTTGAACTTTCCACCGGCAATGAGCAGTTCTTC. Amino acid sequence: CASSPLLELSTGNEQFF.